A single T cell receptor (beta chain) is shown here with its context. The data originate from a study of blood T cell repertoires in COVID-19. TCRdb's table, derived via immunoSEQ multiplex PCR, lists solely in-frame clones and lacks some. There are around 200,000 clones in the sample; 75% to 90% occur only once, and about 6% lies in the top ten. The V gene's germline CDR1 is MDHEN and CDR2 SYDVKM. V lost 3 bases to trimming and J lost 8 bases, with 10 bases between them. CDR3 size: 12 residues. This clonotype was obtained from a woman in her forties with acute or convalescent COVID-19. Source material: peripheral blood. The rearrangement uses TRBV28 and TRBJ1-2; D not resolved. The CDR3 DNA reads as TGTGCCAGCAGTTTGCGGGGAGTAGGCTACACCTTC. Amino acid sequence: CASSLRGVGYTF.